The clone carrying this T cell receptor (beta chain) appeared a few times. Its antigen remains unknown. This entry is derived from a study of cytomegalovirus exposure and HLA in healthy donors. Study results and caveats: The records held CMV serostatus as the only immune exposure information.

As for the donors, each was a healthy bone marrow donor. Researchers ran the PCR with 60 Vbeta and 13 Jbeta primers. Only in-frame clones appear in the TCRdb table, and some are missing; sequencing was by immunoSEQ multiplex PCR. The data hold 99,000 or so clones, with about 80% observed a single time. Germline V lookup: CDR1 MNHNS, CDR2 SASEGT. The ends were cut back, 6 bases at V and 2 bases at J, with 10 bases in the middle. The CDR3 is 13 residues long. The receptor was isolated from a man in his thirties or forties in good health and CMV-seronegative. Sample: PBMCs. The J gene is TRBJ1-2, the V gene TRBV6-1; no clear D. The CDR3: CASSAERNYGYTF. CDR3 bases: TGTGCCAGCAGCGCCGAGAGGAACTATGGCTACACCTTC.